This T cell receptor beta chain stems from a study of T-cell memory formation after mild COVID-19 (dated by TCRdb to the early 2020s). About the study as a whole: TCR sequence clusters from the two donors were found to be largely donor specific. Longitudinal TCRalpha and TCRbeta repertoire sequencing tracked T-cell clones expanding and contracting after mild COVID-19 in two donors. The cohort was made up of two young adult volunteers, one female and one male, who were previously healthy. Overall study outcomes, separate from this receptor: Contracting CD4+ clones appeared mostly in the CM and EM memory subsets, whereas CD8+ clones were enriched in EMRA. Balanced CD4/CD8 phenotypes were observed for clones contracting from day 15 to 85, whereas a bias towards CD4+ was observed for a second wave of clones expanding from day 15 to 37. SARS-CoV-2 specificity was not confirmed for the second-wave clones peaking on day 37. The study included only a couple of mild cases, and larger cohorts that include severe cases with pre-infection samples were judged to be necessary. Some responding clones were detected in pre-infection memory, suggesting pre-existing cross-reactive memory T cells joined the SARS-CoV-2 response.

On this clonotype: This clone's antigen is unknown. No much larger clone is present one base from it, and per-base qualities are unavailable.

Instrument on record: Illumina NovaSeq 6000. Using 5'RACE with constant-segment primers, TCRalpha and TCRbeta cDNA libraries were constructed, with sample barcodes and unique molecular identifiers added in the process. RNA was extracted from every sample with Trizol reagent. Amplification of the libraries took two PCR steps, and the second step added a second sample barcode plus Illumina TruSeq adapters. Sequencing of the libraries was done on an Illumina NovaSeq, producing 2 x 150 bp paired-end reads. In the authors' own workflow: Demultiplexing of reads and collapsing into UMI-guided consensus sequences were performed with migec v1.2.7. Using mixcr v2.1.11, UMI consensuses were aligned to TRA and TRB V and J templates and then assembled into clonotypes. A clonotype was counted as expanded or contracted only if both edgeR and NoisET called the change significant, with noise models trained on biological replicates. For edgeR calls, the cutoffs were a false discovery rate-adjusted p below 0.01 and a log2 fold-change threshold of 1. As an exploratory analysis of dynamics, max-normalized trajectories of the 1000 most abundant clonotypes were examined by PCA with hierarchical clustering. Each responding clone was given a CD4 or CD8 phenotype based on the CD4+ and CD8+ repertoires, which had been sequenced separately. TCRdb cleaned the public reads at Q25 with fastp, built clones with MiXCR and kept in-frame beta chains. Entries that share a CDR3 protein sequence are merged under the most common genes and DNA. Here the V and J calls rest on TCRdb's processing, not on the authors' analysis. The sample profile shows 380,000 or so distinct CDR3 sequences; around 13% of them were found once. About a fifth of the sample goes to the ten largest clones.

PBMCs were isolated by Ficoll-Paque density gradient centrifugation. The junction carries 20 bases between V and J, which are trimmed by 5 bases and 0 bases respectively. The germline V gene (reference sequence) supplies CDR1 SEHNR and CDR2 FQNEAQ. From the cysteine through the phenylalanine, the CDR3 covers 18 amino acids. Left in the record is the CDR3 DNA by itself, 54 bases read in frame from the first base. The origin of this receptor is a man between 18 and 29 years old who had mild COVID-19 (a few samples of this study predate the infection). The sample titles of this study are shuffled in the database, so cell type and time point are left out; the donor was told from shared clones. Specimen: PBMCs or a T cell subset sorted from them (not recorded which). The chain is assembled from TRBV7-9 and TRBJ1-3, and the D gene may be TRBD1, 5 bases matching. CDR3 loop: CASSAQPPGPSSGNTIYF. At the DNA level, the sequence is TGTGCCAGCAGCGCCCAACCCCCAGGGCCATCCTCTGGAAACACCATATATTTT.